The next 3 T cell receptor beta chains were all read from a single sample in a study of STAT5B mutations in CD4+ large granular lymphocyte leukemia. Using immunoSEQ multiplex PCR, the repertoire was profiled, and TCRdb retains in-frame clones only, with some absent. The sample lists several thousand clones, around 74% seen once, with about 74% in the top ten. The sequenced sample was PBMCs. The receptors were sampled from a man aged 70-80 years with CD4+ T-cell large granular lymphocyte leukemia.

V and J are TRBV4-1 and TRBJ2-7, with unresolved D. Trimming removed 6 bases from V and 1 base from J, with 10 bases in between. Germline values: CDR1 MGHRA, CDR2 YSYEKL. This CDR3 comprises 13 residues. CDR3 sequence reads: CASRRVGSYEQYF. CDR3 DNA: TGCGCCAGCAGAAGGGTAGGATCCTACGAGCAGTACTTC.

DNA of the CDR3: TGCGCCAGCGCGTCCGGGACAGGGGAGACCCAGTACTTC. It is translated as CASASGTGETQYF. The rearrangement uses TRBV5-1 and TRBJ2-5, with TRBD1 matching 9 bases. V was pared by 7 bases and J by 5 bases, with 6 bases of the junction left unmatched. This CDR3 has 13 amino acids. Germline CDR1 reads SGHRS; CDR2 reads YFSETQ.

V usage is TRBV19 and J usage is TRBJ1-4; TRBD1 matches at 8 bases. The J segment lost 3 bases and the V segment lost 4 bases, leaving 10 bases of the junction unmatched. This CDR3 is 17 amino acids long. CDR1 is LNHDA, CDR2 SQIVND, per germline (reference sequence). The CDR3: CASSTDRGWPSNEKLFF. The DNA of the CDR3 is TGTGCCAGTAGTACCGACAGGGGATGGCCCTCTAATGAAAAACTGTTTTTT.